The source of this T cell receptor beta chain is a study of T-cell reconstitution after alpha-beta-depleted transplantation in children. This clonotype came up a few times. No antigen is known for it. With 4 bases clipped from V and 5 bases from J, the junction kept 5 bases outside the gene matches. CDR3 size: 14 residues. Looked up from germline, CDR1 is SGHRS and CDR2 is YFSETQ. Unique molecular identifiers were incorporated during preparation of the TCRbeta library. One entry per CDR3 protein, called by TCRdb with MiXCR from the PCR reads. The sample holds 45,000 to 55,000 distinct CDR3 sequences, about 5% seen once. Findings and limits, study-wide: It was reported that alpha-beta T cells came from several hundred expanded graft clones (about two months after transplant).

Sequencing was performed on PBMCs, mostly from graft donor cells, taken 60 days after TCRalphabeta/CD19-depleted stem cell transplant. The receptor was isolated from a female patient younger than 10 who had a stem cell transplant for aplastic anemia, so the T cells may come from the graft donor. This sequence joins TRBV5-1 and TRBJ1-1; 10 bases are shared with TRBD1. CDR3 coding DNA: TGCGCCAGCAGCACGGACAGGGGGTTGACTGAAGCTTTCTTT. Translation gives CASSTDRGLTEAFF.